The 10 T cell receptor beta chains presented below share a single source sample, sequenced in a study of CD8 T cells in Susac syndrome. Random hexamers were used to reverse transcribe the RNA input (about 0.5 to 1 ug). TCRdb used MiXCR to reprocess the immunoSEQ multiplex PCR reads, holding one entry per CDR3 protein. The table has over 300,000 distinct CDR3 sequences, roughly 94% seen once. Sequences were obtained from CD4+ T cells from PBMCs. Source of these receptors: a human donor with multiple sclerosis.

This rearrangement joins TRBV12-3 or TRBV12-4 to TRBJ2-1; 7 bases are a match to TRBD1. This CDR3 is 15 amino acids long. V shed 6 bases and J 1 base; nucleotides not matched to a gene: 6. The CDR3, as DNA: TGTGCCAGCAGCCCACCCAGGGGGTCCTACAATGAGCAGTTCTTC. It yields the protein CASSPPRGSYNEQFF.

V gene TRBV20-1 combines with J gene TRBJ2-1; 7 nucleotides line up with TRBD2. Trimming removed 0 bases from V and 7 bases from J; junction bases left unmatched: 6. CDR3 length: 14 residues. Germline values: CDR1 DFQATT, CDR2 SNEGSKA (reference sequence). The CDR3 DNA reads TGCAGTGCTAGAGATGCTAGCGGAATAAATGAGCAGTTCTTC. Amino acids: CSARDASGINEQFF.

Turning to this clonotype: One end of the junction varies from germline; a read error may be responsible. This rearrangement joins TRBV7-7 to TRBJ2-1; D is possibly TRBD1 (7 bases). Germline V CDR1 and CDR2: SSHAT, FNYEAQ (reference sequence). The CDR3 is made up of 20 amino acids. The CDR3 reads CASSSAGTAETGSSYNEQFF. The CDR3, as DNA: TGTGCTAGCAGCTCAGCCGGGACAGCGGAGACCGGGAGCTCCTACAATGAGCAGTTCTTC.

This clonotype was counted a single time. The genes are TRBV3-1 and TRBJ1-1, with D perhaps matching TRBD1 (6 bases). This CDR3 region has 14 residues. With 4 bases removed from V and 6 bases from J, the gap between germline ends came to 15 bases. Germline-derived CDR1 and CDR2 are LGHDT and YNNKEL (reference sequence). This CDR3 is CASSPVGGRPEAFF. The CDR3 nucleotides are TGTGCCAGCAGCCCAGTGGGGGGCCGGCCTGAAGCTTTCTTT.

CDR3 nucleotide sequence: TGTGCCAGCAGTTTATTTCCGGGAGGGACTGAAGCTTTCTTT. Amino acids: CASSLFPGGTEAFF. The gene calls are TRBV27 and TRBJ1-1; D not certain. CDR3 length equals 14 residues. With 1 base removed from V and 5 bases from J, the gap between germline ends came to 11 bases. CDR1 is MNHEY and CDR2 is SMNVEV in the germline V gene (reference sequence).

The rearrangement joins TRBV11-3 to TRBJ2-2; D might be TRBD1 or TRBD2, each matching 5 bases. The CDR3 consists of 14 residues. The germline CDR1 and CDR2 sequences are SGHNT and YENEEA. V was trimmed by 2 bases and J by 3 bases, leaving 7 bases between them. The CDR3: CASSLMGDTGELFF. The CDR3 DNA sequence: TGTGCCAGCAGCTTAATGGGGGACACCGGGGAGCTGTTTTTT.

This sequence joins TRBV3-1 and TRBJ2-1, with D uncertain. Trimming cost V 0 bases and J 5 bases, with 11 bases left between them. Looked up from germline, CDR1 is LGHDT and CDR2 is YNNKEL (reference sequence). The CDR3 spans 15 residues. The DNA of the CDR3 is TGTGCCAGCAGCCAAGATCTGGGTCCGGACAATGAGCAGTTCTTC. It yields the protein CASSQDLGPDNEQFF.

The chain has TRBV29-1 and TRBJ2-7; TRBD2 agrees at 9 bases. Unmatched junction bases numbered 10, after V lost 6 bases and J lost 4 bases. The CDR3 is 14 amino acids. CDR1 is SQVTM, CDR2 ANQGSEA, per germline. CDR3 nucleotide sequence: TGCAGCGTGAGCGGGGGGACTAGCCGGTACGAGCAGTACTTC. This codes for CSVSGGTSRYEQYF.

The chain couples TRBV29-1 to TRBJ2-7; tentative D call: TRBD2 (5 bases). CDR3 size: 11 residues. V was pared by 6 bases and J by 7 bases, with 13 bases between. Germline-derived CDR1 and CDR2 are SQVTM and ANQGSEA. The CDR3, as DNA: TGCAGCGTCGCAACGACGGGGGAGCAGTACTTC. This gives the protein CSVATTGEQYF.

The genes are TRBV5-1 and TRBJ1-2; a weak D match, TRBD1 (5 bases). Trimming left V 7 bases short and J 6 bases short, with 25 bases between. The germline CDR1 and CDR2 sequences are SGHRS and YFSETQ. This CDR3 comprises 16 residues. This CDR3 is CASSLRVGGEGNGYTF. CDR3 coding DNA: TGCGCCAGCTCCCTGAGAGTCGGGGGAGAAGGCAATGGCTACACCTTC.